Sequencing of this T cell receptor (beta chain) was carried out in a study of neurological immune-mediated disorders (dated by TCRdb to between 2017 and 2020). Regarding the study in general: Peripheral blood TCR-beta repertoires from patients with HTLV-I-associated myelopathy (HAM/TSP), patients with multiple sclerosis, and healthy controls were compared in the study using UMI-based sequencing. Longitudinal samples, technical triplicates and paired sorted CD4+ and CD8+ T-cell subsets, alongside PBMC samples, were included among the 106 TCR-beta libraries. Of the 68 subjects in the cohort, around 14 were HAM/TSP patients, roughly 35 were multiple sclerosis patients, and some 20 were healthy controls. Broader findings and caveats from the paper: Expanded clones from different subjects shared no identical CDR3 amino acid sequences, which suggests that TCR-beta repertoires were private in all groups. The highest TCR clonal expansion was observed in HAM/TSP patients, whereas the lowest was observed in MS patients, even when compared with healthy controls.

The germline ends are 17 bases apart after V is trimmed by 3 bases and J by 5 bases. Reading from cysteine to phenylalanine, the CDR3 counts 15 amino acids. Just the 45-base CDR3 DNA is kept, in frame starting at base 1. Sequences SGHRS (CDR1) and YFSETQ (CDR2) are obtained from the germline V gene. For the unsorted PBMC libraries, 2 million PBMCs were stored in RNAlater at -80 degrees C until RNA extraction and were used to generate the libraries. Peripheral blood was subjected to Ficoll-Hypaque density gradient centrifugation to isolate PBMCs, which were then cryopreserved in liquid nitrogen. Ten or more counts support this clonotype. Its cognate antigen has yet to be identified. Per-base quality was not reported, and no clone a single base away is much larger than it. cDNA was synthesized by template-switch 5'RACE using a primer with a 10-nucleotide random unique molecular identifier that tagged each TCR transcript. Every sequencing run yielded over 170 million TCR-beta sequences covering 15-18 subjects. The RNeasy kit was used for extraction of total RNA. Using the KAPA Real-time Library Amplification kit, TCR-beta VDJ regions were amplified with primers for the TCR constant region and the 5'RACE anchor. A first PCR added sample indexes and Illumina adaptors, and a second PCR then raised library yield. After Ampure bead purification, the roughly 650 bp TCR product was size-selected on a 2% E-gel SizeSelection system. Before pooling, library quality was assessed on a Bioanalyzer, concentration was determined with Qubit, and library quantification was performed with the Kapa Library Quantification kit. An Illumina HiSeq 2500 was used to sequence the libraries paired-end at 2 x 150 bp. To increase sequence diversity, roughly 23-30% phiX was spiked into each library pool. The study's own analysis went as follows. The UMI-based MiGEC pipeline processed quality-filtered reads and removed over 85% of raw TCR sequences during error correction. VDJ genes were aligned to IMGT germline references, and clonotypes were defined by unique CDR3 amino acid sequence plus V-J genes. Clonal expansion, Shannon diversity, and CDR3 relatedness (CalcPairwiseDistances, ClusterSamples) were evaluated with VDJtools, and phylogenetic trees were built with CLCbio workbench. Clones with at least 8 unique UMIs were defined as expanded, with this threshold being based on coefficient-of-variation modelling across technical triplicates. TCRdb took the public reads, trimmed them with fastp at Q25, ran MiXCR for clone calling and kept in-frame beta chains. Every CDR3 protein is listed once, alongside the most common genes and DNA of its rows. These V and J calls derive from TCRdb rather than the authors' analysis. This sample is represented by about 50,000 distinct CDR3 sequences; approximately 10% of them were singletons. Less than 6% of the sample is taken by the ten largest.

This sequence originates from a man in his 70s with HTLV-1-associated myelopathy (HAM/TSP). Sequences were obtained from PBMCs. The V and J segments used are TRBV5-1 and TRBJ1-1; a tentative D call is TRBD1 (6 bases match). The DNA reads as follows: TGCGCCAGCAGCTCAGCTAGACAGAGGGGGACTGAAGCTTTCTTT. This encodes CASSSARQRGTEAFF.